Listed below are T cell receptor beta chains from one sample, sequenced in a study of beta chain features in type 1 diabetes. The method was immunoSEQ multiplex PCR; TCRdb's version includes in-frame clones alone and lacks a portion of them. The sample lists almost 350,000 clones; 9.3% were seen once. Material: central memory CD4+ T cells from blood. These receptors all stem from a man aged 25 to 40 with type 1 diabetes. Both conserved end residues are part of each CDR3. The order of the fields is D gene, V gene, clone size, J gene, CDR3 DNA, CDR3 protein. The D gene is left open where the match is weak. The size entry is marked missing in some rows and otherwise reads once, few, many or a size class.

d_gene: -; v_gene: TRBV4-1; abundance: few; j_gene: TRBJ2-6; CDR3nt: TGCGCCAGCAGCCAAGATGCGAGGTCTGGGGCCAACGTCCTGACTTTC; CDR3aa: CASSQDARSGANVLTF
d_gene: -; v_gene: TRBV7-2; abundance: -; j_gene: TRBJ2-7; CDR3nt: TGTGCCAGCAGCCGGGACGGTTACGAGCAGTACTTC; CDR3aa: CASSRDGYEQYF
d_gene: -; v_gene: TRBV28; abundance: -; j_gene: TRBJ2-5; CDR3nt: TGTGCCAGCAGTTTAGTAGCGGTGATGTCGACCCAGTACTTC; CDR3aa: CASSLVAVMSTQYF
d_gene: TRBD2; v_gene: TRBV7-9; abundance: many; j_gene: TRBJ2-1; CDR3nt: TGTGCCAGCAGCCCGGGGGGGCGGACAATGAATGAGCAGTTCTTC; CDR3aa: CASSPGGRTMNEQFF
d_gene: -; v_gene: TRBV18; abundance: few; j_gene: TRBJ2-2; CDR3nt: TGTGCCAGCTCACCGGGTGCGGCAGGGGATACCGGGGAGCTGTTTTTT; CDR3aa: CASSPGAAGDTGELFF
d_gene: -; v_gene: TRBV9; abundance: -; j_gene: TRBJ2-3; CDR3nt: TGTGCCAGCAGCGCGTCCAGTGCGATTGCAGATACGCAGTATTTT; CDR3aa: CASSASSAIADTQYF
d_gene: -; v_gene: TRBV7-2; abundance: -; j_gene: TRBJ2-3; CDR3nt: TGTGCCAGCAGCCCACCCTTGAGCACAGATACGCAGTATTTT; CDR3aa: CASSPPLSTDTQYF
d_gene: TRBD2; v_gene: TRBV7-6; abundance: -; j_gene: TRBJ2-3; CDR3nt: TGTGCCAGCAGTCCCAGGTCGGGTAGCGGGGCTAGCACAGATACGCAGTATTTT; CDR3aa: CASSPRSGSGASTDTQYF
d_gene: TRBD1; v_gene: TRBV29-1; abundance: few; j_gene: TRBJ2-2; CDR3nt: TGCAGCGTTGAAGATCCGGACAGGCGTAACACCGGGGAGCTGTTTTTT; CDR3aa: CSVEDPDRRNTGELFF
d_gene: TRBD1; v_gene: TRBV7-9; abundance: few; j_gene: TRBJ2-7; CDR3nt: TGTGCCAGCAGCTTAACAACCGGGACAGTGTACGAGCAGTACTTC; CDR3aa: CASSLTTGTVYEQYF
d_gene: TRBD2; v_gene: TRBV7-2; abundance: few; j_gene: TRBJ2-5; CDR3nt: TGTGCCAGCAGCCCGACCCGGGGGGACCAAGAGACCCAGTACTTC; CDR3aa: CASSPTRGDQETQYF
d_gene: -; v_gene: TRBV29-1; abundance: -; j_gene: TRBJ2-5; CDR3nt: TGCAGCGTTCGGAGGGGAGAGACCCAGTACTTC; CDR3aa: CSVRRGETQYF
d_gene: -; v_gene: TRBV18; abundance: few; j_gene: TRBJ2-7; CDR3nt: TGTGCCAGCTCACCAGGGACTCAGAACTACGAGCAGTACTTC; CDR3aa: CASSPGTQNYEQYF
d_gene: TRBD1; v_gene: TRBV7-2; abundance: few; j_gene: TRBJ1-1; CDR3nt: TGTGCCAGCAGCACTCGACAGGGAAGGAACACTGAAGCTTTCTTT; CDR3aa: CASSTRQGRNTEAFF
d_gene: -; v_gene: TRBV7-9; abundance: -; j_gene: TRBJ2-2; CDR3nt: TGTGCCAGCAGCACAACACTTGGGGCCGGCACCGGGGAGCTGTTTTTT; CDR3aa: CASSTTLGAGTGELFF
d_gene: TRBD1; v_gene: TRBV15; abundance: few; j_gene: TRBJ1-5; CDR3nt: TGTGCCACCGGGACAGGGGCCAACCAGCCCCAGCATTTT; CDR3aa: CATGTGANQPQHF
d_gene: -; v_gene: TRBV9; abundance: many; j_gene: TRBJ1-6; CDR3nt: TGTGCCAGCAGCGTGAAATCCAGGGGTAATTCACCCCTCCACTTT; CDR3aa: CASSVKSRGNSPLHF
d_gene: -; v_gene: TRBV11-2; abundance: many; j_gene: TRBJ2-7; CDR3nt: TGTGCCAGCAGCTTTGGGACTGTCGAGCAGTACTTC; CDR3aa: CASSFGTVEQYF
d_gene: TRBD2; v_gene: TRBV5-1; abundance: -; j_gene: TRBJ2-1; CDR3nt: TGCGCCAGCAGCCCCGGGACTAGCGGGGCCACCGGGGAGCAGTTCTTC; CDR3aa: CASSPGTSGATGEQFF
d_gene: -; v_gene: TRBV30; abundance: -; j_gene: TRBJ2-7; CDR3nt: TGTGCCTGGAGTGTACACAGTGGCTACGAGCAGTACTTC; CDR3aa: CAWSVHSGYEQYF
d_gene: -; v_gene: TRBV18; abundance: many; j_gene: TRBJ2-2; CDR3nt: TGTGCCAGCTCACCAGGTGCCGGGCGCGGGGAGCTGTTTTTT; CDR3aa: CASSPGAGRGELFF
d_gene: TRBD2; v_gene: TRBV6-6; abundance: many; j_gene: TRBJ2-1; CDR3nt: TGTGCCAGCAGTTACAGCCTAGCGGGGATCCATGAGCAGTTCTTC; CDR3aa: CASSYSLAGIHEQFF
d_gene: TRBD2; v_gene: TRBV11-2; abundance: -; j_gene: TRBJ2-5; CDR3nt: TGTGCCAGCAGTCGAAACCCGGGACTAGCGGGCGAGACCCAGTACTTC; CDR3aa: CASSRNPGLAGETQYF
d_gene: TRBD1; v_gene: TRBV6-1; abundance: -; j_gene: TRBJ2-5; CDR3nt: TGTGCCAGCAAACCGGGACAGAACAACCAAGAGACCCAGTACTTC; CDR3aa: CASKPGQNNQETQYF
d_gene: -; v_gene: TRBV29-1; abundance: few; j_gene: TRBJ1-3; CDR3nt: TGCAGCGTTGAGAGCGGTTCTGGAAACACCATATATTTT; CDR3aa: CSVESGSGNTIYF
d_gene: TRBD1; v_gene: TRBV28; abundance: -; j_gene: TRBJ1-2; CDR3nt: TGTGCCAGCAGAGGACAGGGTAGATATGGCTACACCTTC; CDR3aa: CASRGQGRYGYTF